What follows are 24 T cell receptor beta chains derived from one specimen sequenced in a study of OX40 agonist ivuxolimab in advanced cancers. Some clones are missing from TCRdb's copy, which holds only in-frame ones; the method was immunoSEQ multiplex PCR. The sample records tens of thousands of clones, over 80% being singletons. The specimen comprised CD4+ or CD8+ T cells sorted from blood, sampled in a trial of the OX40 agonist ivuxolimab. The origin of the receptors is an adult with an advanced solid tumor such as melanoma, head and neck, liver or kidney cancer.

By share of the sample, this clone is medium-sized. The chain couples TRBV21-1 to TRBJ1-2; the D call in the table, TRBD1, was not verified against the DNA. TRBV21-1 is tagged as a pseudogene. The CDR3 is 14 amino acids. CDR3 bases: TGTGCCAGCAGCTCCCCGACAGAAGGTGGGGGCTACACCTTC. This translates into CASSSPTEGGGYTF.

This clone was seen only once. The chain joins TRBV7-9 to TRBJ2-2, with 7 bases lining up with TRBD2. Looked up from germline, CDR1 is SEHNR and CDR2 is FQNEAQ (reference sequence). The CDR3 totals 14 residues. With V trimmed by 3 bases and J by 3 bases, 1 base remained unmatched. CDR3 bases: TGTGCCAGCAGCTTCGGACTAGACACCGGGGAGCTGTTTTTT. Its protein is CASSFGLDTGELFF.

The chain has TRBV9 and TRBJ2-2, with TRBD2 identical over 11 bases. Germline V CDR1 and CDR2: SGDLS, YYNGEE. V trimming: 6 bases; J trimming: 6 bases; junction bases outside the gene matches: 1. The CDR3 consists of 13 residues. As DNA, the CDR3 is TGTGCCAGCACACTAGCGGGAGCCGGGGAGCTGTTTTTT. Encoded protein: CASTLAGAGELFF.

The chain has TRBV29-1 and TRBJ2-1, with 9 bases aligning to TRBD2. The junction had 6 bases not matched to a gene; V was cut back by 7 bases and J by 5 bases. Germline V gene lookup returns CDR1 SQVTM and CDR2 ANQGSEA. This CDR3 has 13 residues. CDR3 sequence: CSGAGGLNNEQFF. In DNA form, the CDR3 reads TGCAGCGGGGCGGGGGGGTTAAACAATGAGCAGTTCTTC.

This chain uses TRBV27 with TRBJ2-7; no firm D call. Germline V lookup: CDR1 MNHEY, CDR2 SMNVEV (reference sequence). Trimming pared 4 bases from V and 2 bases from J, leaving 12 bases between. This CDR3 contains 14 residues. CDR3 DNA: TGTGCCAGCAGTTCGACTGGGATTACCTACGAGCAGTACTTC. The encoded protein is CASSSTGITYEQYF.

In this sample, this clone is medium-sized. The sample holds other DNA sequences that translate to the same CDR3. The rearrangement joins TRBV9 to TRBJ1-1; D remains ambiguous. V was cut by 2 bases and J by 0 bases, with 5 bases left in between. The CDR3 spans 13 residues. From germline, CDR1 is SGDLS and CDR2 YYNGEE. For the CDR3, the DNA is TGTGCCAGCAGCGTTCCAGTGAACACTGAAGCTTTCTTT. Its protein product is CASSVPVNTEAFF.

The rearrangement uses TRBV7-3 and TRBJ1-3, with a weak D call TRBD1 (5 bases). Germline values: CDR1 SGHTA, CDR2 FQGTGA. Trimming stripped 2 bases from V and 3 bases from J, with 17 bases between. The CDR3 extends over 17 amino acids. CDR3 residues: CASSLERGNALGNTIYF. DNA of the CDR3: TGTGCCAGCAGCTTAGAACGGGGGAACGCTCTTGGAAACACCATATATTTT.

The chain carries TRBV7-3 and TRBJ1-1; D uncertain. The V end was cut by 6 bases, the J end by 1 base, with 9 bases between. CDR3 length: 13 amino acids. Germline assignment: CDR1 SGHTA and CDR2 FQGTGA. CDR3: CASSKDENTEAFF. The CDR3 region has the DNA TGTGCCAGCAGTAAAGATGAGAACACTGAAGCTTTCTTT. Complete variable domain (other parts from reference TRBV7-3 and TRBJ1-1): GAGVSQTPSNKVTEKGKYVELRCDPISGHTALYWYRQSLGQGPEFLIYFQGTGAADDSGLPNDRFFAVRPEGSVSTLKIQRTERGDSAVYLCASSKDENTEAFFGQGTRLTVV.

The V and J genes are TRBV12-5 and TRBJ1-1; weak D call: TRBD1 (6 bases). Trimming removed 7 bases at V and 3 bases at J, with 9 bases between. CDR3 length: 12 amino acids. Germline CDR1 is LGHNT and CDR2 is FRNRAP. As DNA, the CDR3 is TGTGCTAGTGTCCAGGGGTACACTGAAGCTTTCTTT. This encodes CASVQGYTEAFF.

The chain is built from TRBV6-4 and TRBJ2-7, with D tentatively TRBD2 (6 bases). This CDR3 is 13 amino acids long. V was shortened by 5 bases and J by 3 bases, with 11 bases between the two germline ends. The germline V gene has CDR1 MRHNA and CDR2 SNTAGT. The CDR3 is CASSRDLNYEQYF. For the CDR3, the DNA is TGTGCCAGCAGTCGGGACTTAAACTACGAGCAGTACTTC.

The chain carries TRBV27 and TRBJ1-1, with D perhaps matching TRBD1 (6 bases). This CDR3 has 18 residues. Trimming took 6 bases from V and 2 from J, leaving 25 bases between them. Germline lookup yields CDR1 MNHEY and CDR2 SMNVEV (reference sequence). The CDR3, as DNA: TGTGCCAGCAGCCCCACTGCAGGGGCCCTCACATTAAACACTGAAGCTTTCTTT. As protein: CASSPTAGALTLNTEAFF.

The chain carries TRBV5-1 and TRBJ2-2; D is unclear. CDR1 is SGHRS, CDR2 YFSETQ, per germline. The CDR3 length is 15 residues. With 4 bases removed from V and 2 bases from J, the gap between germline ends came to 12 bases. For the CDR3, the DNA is TGCGCCAGCAGCCCGGAAGAACTAAACACCGGGGAGCTGTTTTTT. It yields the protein CASSPEELNTGELFF.

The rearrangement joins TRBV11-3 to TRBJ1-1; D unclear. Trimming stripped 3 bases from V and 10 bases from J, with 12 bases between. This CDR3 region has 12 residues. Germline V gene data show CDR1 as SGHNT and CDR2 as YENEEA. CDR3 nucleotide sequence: TGTGCCAGCAGCTTTTTTCGGGAGGGAGCTTTCTTT. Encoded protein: CASSFFREGAFF.

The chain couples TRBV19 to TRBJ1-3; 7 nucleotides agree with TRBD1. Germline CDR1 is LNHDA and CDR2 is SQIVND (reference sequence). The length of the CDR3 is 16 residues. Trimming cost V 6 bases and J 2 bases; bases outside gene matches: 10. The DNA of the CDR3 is TGTGCCAGTAGGCGGGTACAGGGGAGCGCTGGAAACACCATATATTTT. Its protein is CASRRVQGSAGNTIYF.

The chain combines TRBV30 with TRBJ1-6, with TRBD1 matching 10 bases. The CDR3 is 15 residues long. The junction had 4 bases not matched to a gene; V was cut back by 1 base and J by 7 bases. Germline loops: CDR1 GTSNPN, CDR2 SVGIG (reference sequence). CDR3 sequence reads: CAWSGPGQGNSPLHF. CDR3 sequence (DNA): TGTGCCTGGAGTGGGCCGGGACAGGGGAATTCACCCCTCCACTTT.

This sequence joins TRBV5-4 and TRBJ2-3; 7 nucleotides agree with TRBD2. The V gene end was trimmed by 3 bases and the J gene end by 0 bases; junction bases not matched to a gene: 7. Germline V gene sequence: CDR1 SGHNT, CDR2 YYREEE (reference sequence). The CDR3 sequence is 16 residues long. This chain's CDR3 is CASSSYLAASTDTQYF. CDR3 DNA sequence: TGTGCCAGCAGCTCATACCTAGCGGCTAGCACAGATACGCAGTATTTT.

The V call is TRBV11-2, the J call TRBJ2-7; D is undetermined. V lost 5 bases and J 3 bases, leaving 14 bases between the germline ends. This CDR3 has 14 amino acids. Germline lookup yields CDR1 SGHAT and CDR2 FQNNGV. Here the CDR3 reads CASSPTGWVYEQYF. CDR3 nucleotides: TGTGCCAGCAGCCCGACCGGGTGGGTCTACGAGCAGTACTTC.

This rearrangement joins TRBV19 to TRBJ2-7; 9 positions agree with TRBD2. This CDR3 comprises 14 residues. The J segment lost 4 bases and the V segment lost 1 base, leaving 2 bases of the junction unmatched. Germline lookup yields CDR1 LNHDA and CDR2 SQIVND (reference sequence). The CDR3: CASSIAAGGYEQYF. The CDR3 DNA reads TGTGCCAGTAGTATAGCAGCGGGAGGATACGAGCAGTACTTC.

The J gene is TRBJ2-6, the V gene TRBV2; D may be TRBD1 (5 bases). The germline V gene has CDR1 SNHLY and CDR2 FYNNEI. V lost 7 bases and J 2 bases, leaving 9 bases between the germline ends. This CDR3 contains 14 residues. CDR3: CASKDNAGANVLTF. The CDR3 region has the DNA TGTGCCAGCAAGGACAACGCTGGGGCCAACGTCCTGACTTTC.

The CDR3 is CATSRGPSEQYF. The CDR3 region has the DNA TGTGCCACCAGCAGAGGCCCCTCCGAGCAGTACTTC. This chain connects TRBV15 to TRBJ2-7; D not certain. CDR3 length: 12 residues. Germline CDR1 is LNHNV and CDR2 is YYDKDF (reference sequence). V gave up 1 base and J gave up 6 bases, with 7 bases separating them.

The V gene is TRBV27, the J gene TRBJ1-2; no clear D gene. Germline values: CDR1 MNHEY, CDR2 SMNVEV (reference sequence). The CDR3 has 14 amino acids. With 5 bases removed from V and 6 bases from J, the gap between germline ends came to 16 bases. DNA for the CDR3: TGTGCCAGCAGTCCCATTTCCCGCCGGGATGGCTACACCTTC. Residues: CASSPISRRDGYTF.

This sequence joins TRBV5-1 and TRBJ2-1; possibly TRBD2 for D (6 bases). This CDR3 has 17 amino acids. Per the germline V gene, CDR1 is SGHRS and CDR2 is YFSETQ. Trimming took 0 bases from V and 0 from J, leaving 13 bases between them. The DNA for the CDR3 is TGCGCCAGCAGCTTGGGGGGACTCTCTAGCTCCTACAATGAGCAGTTCTTC. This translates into CASSLGGLSSSYNEQFF. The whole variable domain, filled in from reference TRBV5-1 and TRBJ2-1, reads KAGVTQTPRYLIKTRGQQVTLSCSPISGHRSVSWYQQTPGQGLQFLFEYFSETQRNKGNFPGRFSGRQFSNSRSEMNVSTLELGDSALYLCASSLGGLSSSYNEQFFGPGTRLTVL.

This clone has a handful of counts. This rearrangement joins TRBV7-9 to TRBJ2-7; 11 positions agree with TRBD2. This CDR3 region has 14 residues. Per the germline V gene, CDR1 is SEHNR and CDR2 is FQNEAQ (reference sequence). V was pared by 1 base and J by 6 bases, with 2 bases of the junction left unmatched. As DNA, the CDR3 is TGTGCCAGCAGCTTAGAGACTAGCGGGACCGAGCAGTACTTC. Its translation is CASSLETSGTEQYF.

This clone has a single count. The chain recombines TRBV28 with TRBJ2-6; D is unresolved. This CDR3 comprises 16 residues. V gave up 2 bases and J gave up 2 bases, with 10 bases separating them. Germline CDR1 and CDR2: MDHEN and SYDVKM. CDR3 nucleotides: TGTGCCAGCAGTTTAATCGGAGCTCCTGGGGCCAACGTCCTGACTTTC. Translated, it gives CASSLIGAPGANVLTF.